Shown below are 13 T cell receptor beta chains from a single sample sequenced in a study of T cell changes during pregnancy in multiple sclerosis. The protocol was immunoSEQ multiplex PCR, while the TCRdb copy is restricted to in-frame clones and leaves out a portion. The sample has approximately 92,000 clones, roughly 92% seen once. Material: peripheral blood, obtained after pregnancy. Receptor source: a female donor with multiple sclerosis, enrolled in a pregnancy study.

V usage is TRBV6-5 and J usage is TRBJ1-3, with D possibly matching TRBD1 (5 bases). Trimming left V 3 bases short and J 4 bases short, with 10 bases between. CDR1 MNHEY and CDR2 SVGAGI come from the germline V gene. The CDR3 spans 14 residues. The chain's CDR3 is CASSYGGSGNTIYF. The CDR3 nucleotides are TGTGCCAGCAGTTATGGGGGGAGCGGAAACACCATATATTTT.

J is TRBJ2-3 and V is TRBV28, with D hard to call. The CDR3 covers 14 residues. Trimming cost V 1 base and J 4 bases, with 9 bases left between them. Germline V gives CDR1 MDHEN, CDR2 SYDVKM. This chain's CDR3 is CASSLFVAPDTQYF. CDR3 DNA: TGTGCCAGCAGTTTATTCGTAGCACCAGATACGCAGTATTTT.

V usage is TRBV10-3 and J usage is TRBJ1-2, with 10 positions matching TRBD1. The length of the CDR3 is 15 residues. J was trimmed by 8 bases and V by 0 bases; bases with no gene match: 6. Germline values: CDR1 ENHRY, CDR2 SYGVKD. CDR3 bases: TGTGCCATCAGTGAGTCAGGACAGGGGGTCATAGGCTACACCTTC. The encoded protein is CAISESGQGVIGYTF.

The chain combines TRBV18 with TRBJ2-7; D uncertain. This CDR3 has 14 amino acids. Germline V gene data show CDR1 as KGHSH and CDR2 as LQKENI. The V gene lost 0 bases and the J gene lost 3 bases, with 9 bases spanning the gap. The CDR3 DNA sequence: TGTGCCAGCTCACCACCGCAAGAGATCTACGAGCAGTACTTC. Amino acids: CASSPPQEIYEQYF.

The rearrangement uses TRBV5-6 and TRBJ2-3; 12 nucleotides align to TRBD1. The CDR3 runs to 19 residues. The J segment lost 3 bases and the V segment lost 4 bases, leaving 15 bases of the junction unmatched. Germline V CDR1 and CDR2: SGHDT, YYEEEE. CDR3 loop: CASSRTEGQGAFWTDTQYF. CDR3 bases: TGTGCCAGCAGCCGAACCGAGGGACAGGGGGCGTTTTGGACAGATACGCAGTATTTT. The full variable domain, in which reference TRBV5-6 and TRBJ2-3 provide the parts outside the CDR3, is DAGVTQSPTHLIKTRGQQVTLRCSPKSGHDTVSWYQQALGQGPQFIFQYYEEEERQRGNFPDRFSGHQFPNYSSELNVNALLLGDSALYLCASSRTEGQGAFWTDTQYFGPGTRLTVL.

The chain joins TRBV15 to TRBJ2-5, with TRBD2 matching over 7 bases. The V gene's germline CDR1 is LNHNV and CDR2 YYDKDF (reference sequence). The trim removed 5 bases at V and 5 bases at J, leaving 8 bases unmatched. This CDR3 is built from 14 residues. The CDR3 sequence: CATSPSTSAETQYF. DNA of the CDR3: TGTGCCACCAGCCCATCCACTAGCGCGGAGACCCAGTACTTC.

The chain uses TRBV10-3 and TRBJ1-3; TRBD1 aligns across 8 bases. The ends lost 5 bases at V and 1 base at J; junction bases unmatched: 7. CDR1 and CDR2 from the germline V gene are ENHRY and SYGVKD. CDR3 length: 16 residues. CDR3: CAISTGQGMSGNTIYF. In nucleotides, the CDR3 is TGTGCCATCAGTACAGGACAGGGTATGTCTGGAAACACCATATATTTT.

The DNA of the CDR3 is TGTGCCAGCGGAGGCCGGGAACAGCGAGAGCAGTTCTTC. Protein: CASGGREQREQFF. The genes are TRBV6-5 and TRBJ2-1; a possible D gene is TRBD2 (5 bases). Germline V gene data show CDR1 as MNHEY and CDR2 as SVGAGI. V shed 8 bases and J shed 10 bases, with 18 bases lying between them. The CDR3 is 13 amino acids.

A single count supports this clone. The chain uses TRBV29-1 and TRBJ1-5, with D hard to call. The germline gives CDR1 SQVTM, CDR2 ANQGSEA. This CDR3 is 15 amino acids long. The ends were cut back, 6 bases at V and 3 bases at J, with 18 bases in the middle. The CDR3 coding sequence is TGCAGCGTCCTTACAACGGGGTCCCACAATCAGCCCCAGCATTTT. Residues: CSVLTTGSHNQPQHF.

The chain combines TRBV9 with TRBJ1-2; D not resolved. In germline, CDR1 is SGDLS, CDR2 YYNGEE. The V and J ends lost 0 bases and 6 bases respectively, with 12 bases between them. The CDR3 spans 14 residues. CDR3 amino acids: CASSVGNRVDGYTF. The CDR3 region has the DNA TGTGCCAGCAGCGTAGGTAACCGGGTCGATGGCTACACCTTC.

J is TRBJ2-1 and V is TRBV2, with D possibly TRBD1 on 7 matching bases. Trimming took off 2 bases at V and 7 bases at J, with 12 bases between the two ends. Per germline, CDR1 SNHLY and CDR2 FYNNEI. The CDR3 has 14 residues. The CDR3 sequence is CASSEWAGGNEQFF. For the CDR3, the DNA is TGTGCCAGCAGTGAATGGGCAGGGGGGAATGAGCAGTTCTTC.

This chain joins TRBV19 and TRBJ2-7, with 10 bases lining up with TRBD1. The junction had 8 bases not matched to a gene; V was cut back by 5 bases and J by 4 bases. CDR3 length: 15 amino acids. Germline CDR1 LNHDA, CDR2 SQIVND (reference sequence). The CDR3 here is CASSLEDRGTYEQYF. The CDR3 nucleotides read TGTGCCAGTAGTCTCGAGGACAGGGGGACTTACGAGCAGTACTTC.

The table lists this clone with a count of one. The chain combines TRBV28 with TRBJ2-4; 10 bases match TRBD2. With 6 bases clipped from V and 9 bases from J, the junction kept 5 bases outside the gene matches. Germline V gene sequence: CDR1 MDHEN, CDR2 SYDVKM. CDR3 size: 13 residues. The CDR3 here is CASSGLAVGIQYF. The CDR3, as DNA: TGTGCCAGCAGCGGACTAGCGGTGGGCATTCAGTACTTC.